Following are 10 T cell receptor beta chains from one sample sequenced in a study of tissue T cells after allogeneic stem cell transplantation. The time point is: mouse harvest day 14 after allogeneic transplant. The graft held 10^6 splenic CD5+ T cells and 10^7 T-cell-depleted bone marrow cells. Sequencing was performed with immunoSEQ multiplex PCR; in TCRdb, only in-frame clones are kept and a portion is missing. The sample includes approximately 8,400 clones, roughly 38% of them seen just once. What was sequenced was skin. Receptor source: a female BALB/c mouse given C57BL/6 T cells with graft-versus-host disease after an allogeneic hematopoietic cell transplant.

About this clone: Gene and germline names: mouse. The observed sequence ends 1 residue before the CDR3 terminus, with the missing tail filled in from the germline J gene. The V and J genes are TRBV31 and TRBJ1-4; D unclear. Trimming left V 0 bases short and J 0 bases short, with 5 bases between. CDR1 is GKSSPN and CDR2 is SITVG in the germline V gene. This CDR3 region has 14 residues. The sequenced CDR3 bases are TGTGCCTGGAGTCTATCAGTTTCCAACGAAAGATTATTT. This sequence encodes CAWSLSVSNERLF. The CDR3 as a whole reads CAWSLSVSNERLFF.

There are a few counts of this clone. Gene names refer to mouse genes. Read data end 1 residue before the CDR3 end; the end is taken from the germline J gene. The rearrangement joins TRBV16 to TRBJ2-5, with no clear D. The germline gives CDR1 SGHSA, CDR2 FRNQAP. The length of the CDR3 is 12 residues. V gave up 3 bases and J gave up 0 bases, with 1 base separating them. CDR3 loop: CASSFNQDTQYF. Partial CDR3 DNA: TGTGCAAGCAGCTTTAACCAAGACACCCAGTAC.

With respect to this clone: Mouse gene names apply. The CDR3 extends 1 residue past the end of the read, so its final part is completed from the germline J gene. This chain uses TRBV4 with TRBJ2-5; D unclear. Germline V gene sequence: CDR1 LGHDT, CDR2 YNNKQL (reference sequence). The CDR3 totals 13 residues. The germline V and J ends were trimmed by 4 bases and 1 base, with 6 bases remaining between them. This CDR3 reads CASSWGDQDTQYF. The CDR3 DNA, read in part, is TGTGCCAGCAGCTGGGGAGACCAAGACACCCAGTAC.

This clone was counted between two and nine times. Gene names and germline match the mouse. The sequenced fragment ends 1 residue before the CDR3 boundary, so the rest is inferred from the germline J gene. This chain joins TRBV13-1 and TRBJ2-3, with TRBD2 as a possible D gene (5 bases). The CDR3 sequence is 14 residues long. Looked up from germline, CDR1 is NSHNY and CDR2 is SYGAGN. Trimming pared 3 bases from V and 0 bases from J, leaving 8 bases between. This CDR3 reads CASSGWTSAETLYF. CDR3 DNA, as far as it was read: TGTGCCAGCAGTGGGTGGACTAGTGCAGAAACGCTGTAT.

The table lists this clone with a few counts. Gene and germline names: mouse. The read ends 1 residue early relative to the CDR3; the germline J gene fills the gap. The chain employs TRBV26 and TRBJ1-1; TRBD1 matches 8 bases. CDR3 length: 13 amino acids. Looked up from germline, CDR1 is KGHPV and CDR2 is FQNQEV (reference sequence). V gave up 6 bases and J gave up 0 bases; unmatched junction bases: 0. The CDR3 sequence is CASRDRANTEVFF. CDR3 DNA (partial): TGTGCCAGCAGGGACAGGGCAAACACAGAAGTCTTC.

Worth noting for this clone: Gene and germline names: mouse. Read coverage stops 1 residue before the CDR3 terminus; the germline J gene supplies the remainder. The chain uses TRBV26 and TRBJ2-2; the D is unclear. From germline, CDR1 is KGHPV and CDR2 FQNQEV (reference sequence). The CDR3 covers 15 residues. The ends were cut back, 0 bases at V and 1 base at J, with 6 bases in the middle. The sequenced part of the CDR3 DNA is TGTGCCAGCAGTCTGTCACAATTAAACACCGGGCAGCTCTAC. Protein: CASSLSQLNTGQLY. The CDR3 in full is CASSLSQLNTGQLYF.

This clone was counted only a few times. Any gene name here is a mouse gene name. Partial CDR3 DNA: TGTGCCAGCAGCTTGACTGGGGGGGGGTATGAACAGTAC. Protein product: CASSLTGGGYEQY. The complete CDR3 sequence is CASSLTGGGYEQYF. The genes are TRBV3 and TRBJ2-7; 11 positions match TRBD2. The CDR3 end is not reached by the read, which stops 1 residue before it; the germline J gene fills it in. CDR1 is SNHLY, CDR2 FYNGKV, per germline (reference sequence). The V gene end was trimmed by 3 bases and the J gene end by 4 bases; junction bases not matched to a gene: 2. The CDR3 is 14 residues long. Full variable domain (rest looked up from reference TRBV3 and TRBJ2-7): GPKVLQIPSHQIIDMGQMVTLNCDPVSNHLYFYWYKQILGQQMEFLVNFYNGKVMEKSKLFKDQFSVERPDGSYFTLKIQPTALEDSAVYFCASSLTGGGYEQYFGPGTRLTVL.

Worth noting for this clone: Gene names follow the mouse nomenclature. The read halts 1 residue ahead of the CDR3 end, with the missing end drawn from the germline J gene. J is TRBJ2-2 and V is TRBV26; possibly TRBD1 for D (5 bases). The V gene lost 4 bases and the J gene lost 0 bases, with 6 bases spanning the gap. The CDR3 is made up of 14 amino acids. Looked up from germline, CDR1 is KGHPV and CDR2 is FQNQEV (reference sequence). The CDR3 is CASSRTSNTGQLYF. The DNA read from the CDR3 is TGTGCCAGCAGTCGGACATCAAACACCGGGCAGCTCTAC.

In regard to this clone: Here the gene names and germline are mouse. The sequence runs out 1 residue before the end of the CDR3; the remainder is reconstructed from the germline J gene. The genes are TRBV19 and TRBJ2-7; D gene uncertain. V was cut by 4 bases and J by 3 bases, with 17 bases left in between. Germline V lookup: CDR1 FNHDT, CDR2 SITEND (reference sequence). CDR3 length: 15 residues. Here the CDR3 reads CASSYRVPRFYEQYF. The DNA read from the CDR3 is TGTGCCAGCAGTTACCGGGTCCCCAGATTCTATGAACAGTAC. Supplemented by reference TRBV19 and TRBJ2-7, the full variable domain reads GGIITQTPKFLIGQEGQKLTLKCQQNFNHDTMYWYRQDSGKGLRLIYYSITENDLQKGDLSEGYDASREKKSSFSLTVTSAQKNEMAVFLCASSYRVPRFYEQYFGPGTRLTVL.

Worth noting for this clone: Gene names are the mouse ones. Read coverage stops 1 residue before the CDR3 terminus; the germline J gene supplies the remainder. V gene TRBV3 combines with J gene TRBJ2-7; 7 bases agree with TRBD1. The CDR3 contains 12 residues. The V gene's germline CDR1 is SNHLY and CDR2 FYNGKV (reference sequence). V gave up 4 bases and J gave up 7 bases; unmatched junction bases: 4. Partial CDR3 DNA: TGTGCCAGCAGCTCGACAGGGCGCGAACAGTAC. This translates into CASSSTGREQY. The CDR3 reads in full as CASSSTGREQYF.